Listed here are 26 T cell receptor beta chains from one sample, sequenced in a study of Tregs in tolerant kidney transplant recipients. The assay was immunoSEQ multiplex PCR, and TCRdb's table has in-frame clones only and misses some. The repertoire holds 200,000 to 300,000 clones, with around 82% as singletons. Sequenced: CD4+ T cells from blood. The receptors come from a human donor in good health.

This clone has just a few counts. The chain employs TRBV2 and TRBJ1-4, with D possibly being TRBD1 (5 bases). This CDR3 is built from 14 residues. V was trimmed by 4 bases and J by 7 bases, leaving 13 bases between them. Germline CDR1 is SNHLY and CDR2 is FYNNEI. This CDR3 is CASSAGTTIEKLFF. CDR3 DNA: TGTGCCAGCAGTGCCGGGACCACAATTGAAAAACTGTTTTTT.

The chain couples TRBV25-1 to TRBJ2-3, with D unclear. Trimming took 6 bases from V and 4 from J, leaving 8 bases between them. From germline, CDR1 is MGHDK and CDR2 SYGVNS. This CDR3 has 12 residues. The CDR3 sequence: CASSRDADTQYF. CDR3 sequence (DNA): TGTGCCAGCAGCAGAGACGCAGATACGCAGTATTTT.

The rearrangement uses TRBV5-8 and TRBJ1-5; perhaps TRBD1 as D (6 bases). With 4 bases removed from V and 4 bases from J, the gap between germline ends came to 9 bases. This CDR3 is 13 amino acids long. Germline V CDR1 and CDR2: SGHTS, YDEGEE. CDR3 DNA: TGTGCCAGCAGCGTGGACAGTAATCAGCCCCAGCATTTT. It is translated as CASSVDSNQPQHF.

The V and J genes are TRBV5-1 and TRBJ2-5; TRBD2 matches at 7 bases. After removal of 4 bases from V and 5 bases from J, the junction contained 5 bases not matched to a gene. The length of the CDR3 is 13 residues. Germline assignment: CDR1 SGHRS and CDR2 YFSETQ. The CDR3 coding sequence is TGCGCCAGCAGCGCGACCGGGGGGGAGACCCAGTACTTC. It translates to CASSATGGETQYF. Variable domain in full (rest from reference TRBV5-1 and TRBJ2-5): KAGVTQTPRYLIKTRGQQVTLSCSPISGHRSVSWYQQTPGQGLQFLFEYFSETQRNKGNFPGRFSGRQFSNSRSEMNVSTLELGDSALYLCASSATGGETQYFGPGTRLLVL.

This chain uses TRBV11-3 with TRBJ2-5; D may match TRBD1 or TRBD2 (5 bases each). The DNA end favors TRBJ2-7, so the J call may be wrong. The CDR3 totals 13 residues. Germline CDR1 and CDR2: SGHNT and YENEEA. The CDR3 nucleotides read TGTGCCAGCAGCACAGGACTTACCCGCGAGCAGTACTTC. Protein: CASSTGLTREQYF.

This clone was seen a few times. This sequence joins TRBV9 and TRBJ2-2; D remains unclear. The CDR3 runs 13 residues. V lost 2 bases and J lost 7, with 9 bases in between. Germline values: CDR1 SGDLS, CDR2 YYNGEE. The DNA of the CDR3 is TGTGCCAGCAGCGTGACCTCGGGCGGGGAGCTGTTTTTT. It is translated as CASSVTSGGELFF.

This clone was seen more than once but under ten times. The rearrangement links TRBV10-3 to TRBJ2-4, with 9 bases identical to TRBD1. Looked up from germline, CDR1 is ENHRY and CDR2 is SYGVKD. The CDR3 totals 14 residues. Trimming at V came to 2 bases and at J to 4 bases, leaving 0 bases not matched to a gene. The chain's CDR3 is CAISEGQGKNIQYF. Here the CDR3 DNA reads TGTGCCATCAGTGAGGGACAGGGGAAAAACATTCAGTACTTC.

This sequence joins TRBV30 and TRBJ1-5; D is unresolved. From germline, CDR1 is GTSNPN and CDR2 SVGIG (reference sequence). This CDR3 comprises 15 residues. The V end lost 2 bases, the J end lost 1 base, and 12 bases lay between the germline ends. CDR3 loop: CAWSNFPGSNQPQHF. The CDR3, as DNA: TGTGCCTGGAGTAACTTCCCAGGAAGCAATCAGCCCCAGCATTTT.

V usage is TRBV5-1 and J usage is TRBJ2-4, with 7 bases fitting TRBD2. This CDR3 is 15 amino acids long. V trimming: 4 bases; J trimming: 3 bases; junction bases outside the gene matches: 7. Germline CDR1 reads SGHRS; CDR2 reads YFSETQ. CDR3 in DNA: TGCGCCAGCAGCCCGGACCCGGGGGGCAAAAACATTCAGTACTTC. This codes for CASSPDPGGKNIQYF.

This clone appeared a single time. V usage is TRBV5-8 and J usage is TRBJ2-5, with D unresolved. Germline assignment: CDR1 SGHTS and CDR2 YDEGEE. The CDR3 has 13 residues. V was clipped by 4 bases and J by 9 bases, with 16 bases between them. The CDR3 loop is CASSPRVAGAQYF. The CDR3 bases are TGTGCCAGCAGCCCAAGGGTTGCAGGAGCCCAGTACTTC.

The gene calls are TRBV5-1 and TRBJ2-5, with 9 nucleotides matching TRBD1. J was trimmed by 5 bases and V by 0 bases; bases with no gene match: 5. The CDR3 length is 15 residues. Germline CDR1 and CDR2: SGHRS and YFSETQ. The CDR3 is CASSLGGQGAETQYF. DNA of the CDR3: TGCGCCAGCAGCTTGGGGGGACAGGGTGCGGAGACCCAGTACTTC.

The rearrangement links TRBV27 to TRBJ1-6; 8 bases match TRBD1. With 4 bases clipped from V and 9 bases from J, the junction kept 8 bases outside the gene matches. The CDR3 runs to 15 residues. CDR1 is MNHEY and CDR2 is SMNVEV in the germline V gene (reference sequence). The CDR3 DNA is TGTGCCAGCAGTTCCCAGGGGGCGCAGAGTTCACCCCTCCACTTT. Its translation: CASSSQGAQSSPLHF.

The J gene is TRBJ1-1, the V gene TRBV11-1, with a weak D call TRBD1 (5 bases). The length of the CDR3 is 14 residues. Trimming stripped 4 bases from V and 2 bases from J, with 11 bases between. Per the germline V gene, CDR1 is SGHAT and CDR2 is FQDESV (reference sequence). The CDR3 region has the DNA TGTGCCAGCAGCTCAGGGAGGCGAAACACTGAAGCTTTCTTT. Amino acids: CASSSGRRNTEAFF. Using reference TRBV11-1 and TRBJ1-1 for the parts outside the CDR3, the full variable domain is EAEVAQSPRYKITEKSQAVAFWCDPISGHATLYWYRQILGQGPELLVQFQDESVVDDSQLPKDRFSAERLKGVDSTLKIQPAELGDSAMYLCASSSGRRNTEAFFGQGTRLTVV.

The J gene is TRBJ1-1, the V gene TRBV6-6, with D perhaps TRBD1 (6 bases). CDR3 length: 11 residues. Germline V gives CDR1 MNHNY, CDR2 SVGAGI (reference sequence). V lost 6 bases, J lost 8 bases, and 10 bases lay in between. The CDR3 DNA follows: TGTGCCAGCAGCCCCGGGACAGAAGCTTTCTTT. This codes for CASSPGTEAFF.

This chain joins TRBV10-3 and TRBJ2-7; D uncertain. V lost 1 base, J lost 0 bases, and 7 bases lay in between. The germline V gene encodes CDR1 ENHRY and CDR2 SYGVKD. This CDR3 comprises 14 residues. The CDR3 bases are TGTGCCATCAGTGAGTGGCGGAGCTCCTACGAGCAGTACTTC. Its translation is CAISEWRSSYEQYF.

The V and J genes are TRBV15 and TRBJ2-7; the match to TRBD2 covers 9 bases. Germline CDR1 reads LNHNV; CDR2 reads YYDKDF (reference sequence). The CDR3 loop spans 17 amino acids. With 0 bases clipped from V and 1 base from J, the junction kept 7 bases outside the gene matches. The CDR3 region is CATSRDRVSGGSYEQYF. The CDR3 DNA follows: TGTGCCACCAGCAGAGATCGGGTTAGCGGGGGTTCCTACGAGCAGTACTTC.

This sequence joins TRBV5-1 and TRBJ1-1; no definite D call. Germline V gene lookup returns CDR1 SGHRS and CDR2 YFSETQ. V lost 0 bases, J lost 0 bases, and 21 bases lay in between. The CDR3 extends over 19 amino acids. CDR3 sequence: CASSLASSPATPMNTEAFF. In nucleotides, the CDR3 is TGCGCCAGCAGCTTGGCATCTAGTCCGGCAACTCCTATGAACACTGAAGCTTTCTTT.

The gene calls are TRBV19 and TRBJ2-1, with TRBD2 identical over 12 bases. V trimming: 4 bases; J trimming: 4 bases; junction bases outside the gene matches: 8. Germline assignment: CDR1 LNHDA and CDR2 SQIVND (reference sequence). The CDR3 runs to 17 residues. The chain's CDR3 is CASSRSSGTSGYNEQFF. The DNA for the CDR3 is TGTGCCAGTAGTAGGTCTTCCGGGACTAGCGGGTACAATGAGCAGTTCTTC.

DNA for the CDR3: TGCGCCAGCGGGACTAGCGGAGAAGGCAACATTCAGTACTTC. Residues: CASGTSGEGNIQYF. The chain employs TRBV4-1 and TRBJ2-4, with 11 bases aligning to TRBD2. Unmatched junction bases numbered 7, after V lost 8 bases and J lost 7 bases. This CDR3 has 14 residues. Germline V gives CDR1 MGHRA, CDR2 YSYEKL.

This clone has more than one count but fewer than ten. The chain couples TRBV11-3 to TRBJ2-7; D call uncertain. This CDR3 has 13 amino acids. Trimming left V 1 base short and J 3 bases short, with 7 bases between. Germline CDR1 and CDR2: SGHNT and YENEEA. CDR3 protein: CASSLAQNYEQYF. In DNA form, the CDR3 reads TGTGCCAGCAGCTTAGCTCAGAACTACGAGCAGTACTTC.

The CDR3 spells CATSRGGGGTNEKLFF. DNA for the CDR3: TGTGCCACCAGCAGAGGGGGGGGTGGAACTAATGAAAAACTGTTTTTT. This rearrangement joins TRBV15 to TRBJ1-4; D possibly corresponds to TRBD1 (5 bases). The CDR3 consists of 16 residues. The V and J ends lost 1 base and 1 base respectively, with 10 bases between them. CDR1 LNHNV and CDR2 YYDKDF come from the germline V gene (reference sequence). The entire variable domain, with the rest obtained from reference TRBV15 and TRBJ1-4, is as follows: DAMVIQNPRYQVTQFGKPVTLSCSQTLNHNVMYWYQQKSSQAPKLLFHYYDKDFNNEADTPDNFQSRRPNTSFCFLDIRSPGLGDTAMYLCATSRGGGGTNEKLFFGSGTQLSVL.

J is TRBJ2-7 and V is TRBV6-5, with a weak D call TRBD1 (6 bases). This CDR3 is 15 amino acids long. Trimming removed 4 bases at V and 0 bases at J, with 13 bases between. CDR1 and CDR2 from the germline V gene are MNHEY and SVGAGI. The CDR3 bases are TGTGCCAGCAGTTTCGGGACAATGGGCTCCTACGAGCAGTACTTC. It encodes CASSFGTMGSYEQYF.

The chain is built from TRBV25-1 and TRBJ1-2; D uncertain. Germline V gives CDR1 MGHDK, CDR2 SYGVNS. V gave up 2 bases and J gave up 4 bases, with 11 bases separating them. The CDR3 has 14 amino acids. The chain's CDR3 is CASSEGGLFYGYTF. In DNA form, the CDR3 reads TGTGCCAGCAGTGAAGGAGGGCTTTTCTATGGCTACACCTTC.

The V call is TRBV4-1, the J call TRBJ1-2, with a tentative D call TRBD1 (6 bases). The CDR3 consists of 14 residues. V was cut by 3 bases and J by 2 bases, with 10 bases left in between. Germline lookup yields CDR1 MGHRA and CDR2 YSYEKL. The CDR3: CASSQQTGNYGYTF. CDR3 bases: TGCGCCAGCAGCCAGCAGACAGGCAACTATGGCTACACCTTC.

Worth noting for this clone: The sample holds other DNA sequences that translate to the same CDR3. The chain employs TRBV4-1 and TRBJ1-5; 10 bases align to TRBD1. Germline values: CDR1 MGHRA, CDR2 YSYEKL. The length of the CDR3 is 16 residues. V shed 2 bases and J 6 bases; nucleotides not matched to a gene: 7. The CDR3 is CASSQKGGQGGQPQHF. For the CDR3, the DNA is TGCGCCAGCAGCCAAAAGGGTGGACAGGGGGGTCAGCCCCAGCATTTT.

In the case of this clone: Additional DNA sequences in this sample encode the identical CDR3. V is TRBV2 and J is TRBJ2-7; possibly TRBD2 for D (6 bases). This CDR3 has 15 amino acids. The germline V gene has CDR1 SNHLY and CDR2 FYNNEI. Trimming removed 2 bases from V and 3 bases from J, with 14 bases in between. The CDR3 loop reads CASSERVISGYEQYF. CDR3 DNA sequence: TGTGCCAGCAGTGAACGGGTTATTAGCGGCTACGAGCAGTACTTC.